The 6 T cell receptor beta chains presented below share a single source sample, sequenced in a study. In TCRdb, the 5' RACE reads were re-called with MiXCR into one record per CDR3 protein. Here the sample spans nearly 55,000 distinct CDR3 sequences, approximately 17% being singletons. The specimen was naive CD4+ T cells sorted from blood. The subset: naive CD4+ T cells, CD4+CD45RA+CD25-. All receptors come from a female donor with breast cancer.

A remark on this clonotype: Compared with germline, one end of the junction differs, possibly owing to a read error. The chain uses TRBV5-1 and TRBJ2-6; weak D call: TRBD1 (5 bases). Looked up from germline, CDR1 is SGHRS and CDR2 is YFSETQ. This CDR3 comprises 17 residues. CDR3 sequence reads: CASSQSRDSSGANDLTF. In nucleotides, the CDR3 is TGCGCCAGCAGCCAGAGTAGAGACAGCTCTGGGGCCAACGACCTGACTTTC.

V usage is TRBV7-2 and J usage is TRBJ2-7, with D unclear. V was clipped by 7 bases and J by 1 base, with 14 bases between them. Looked up from germline, CDR1 is SGHTA and CDR2 is FQGNSA. The CDR3 has 14 residues. Here the CDR3 DNA reads TGTGCCAGCACCTTTACCCATACTTCCTACGAGCAGTACTTC. Amino acids: CASTFTHTSYEQYF.

The chain links TRBV20-1 to TRBJ1-2, with D tentatively TRBD1 (5 bases). This CDR3 is 14 amino acids long. Germline V gives CDR1 DFQATT, CDR2 SNEGSKA (reference sequence). The ends were cut back, 1 base at V and 2 bases at J, with 11 bases in the middle. The CDR3 nucleotides are TGCAGTGCTAGAGGAGGGGCGCGGAACTATGGCTACACCTTC. Its protein is CSARGGARNYGYTF.

This clonotype has a handful of counts. The chain has TRBV6-6 and TRBJ2-7, with a weak D call TRBD1 (6 bases). The V and J ends lost 5 bases and 6 bases respectively, with 17 bases between them. This CDR3 spans 14 amino acids. Per germline, CDR1 MNHNY and CDR2 SVGAGI (reference sequence). The CDR3 here is CASSPGAGTSEQYF. The CDR3 bases are TGTGCCAGCAGTCCCGGGGCAGGGACATCCGAGCAGTACTTC.

This clonotype was found a few times. In DNA, the CDR3 is TGTGCCAGCTCACCACCGACCAGAATCAACGAGCAGTTCTTC. Its protein is CASSPPTRINEQFF. V usage is TRBV18 and J usage is TRBJ2-1, with no clear D. CDR1 and CDR2 (germline): KGHSH, LQKENI. The ends were cut back, 0 bases at V and 10 bases at J, with 13 bases in the middle. The CDR3 contains 14 residues.

The rearrangement links TRBV4-3 to TRBJ2-5; D may match TRBD1 or TRBD2 (5 bases each). There are 18 residues in the CDR3. Germline V gene sequence: CDR1 LGHNA, CDR2 YSLEER. The V end was cut by 0 bases, the J end by 5 bases, with 22 bases between. CDR3 nucleotide sequence: TGCGCCAGCAGCCAAGAATGGCACGCTGGGGGACCTCGGGAGACCCAGTACTTC. Translating it yields CASSQEWHAGGPRETQYF.